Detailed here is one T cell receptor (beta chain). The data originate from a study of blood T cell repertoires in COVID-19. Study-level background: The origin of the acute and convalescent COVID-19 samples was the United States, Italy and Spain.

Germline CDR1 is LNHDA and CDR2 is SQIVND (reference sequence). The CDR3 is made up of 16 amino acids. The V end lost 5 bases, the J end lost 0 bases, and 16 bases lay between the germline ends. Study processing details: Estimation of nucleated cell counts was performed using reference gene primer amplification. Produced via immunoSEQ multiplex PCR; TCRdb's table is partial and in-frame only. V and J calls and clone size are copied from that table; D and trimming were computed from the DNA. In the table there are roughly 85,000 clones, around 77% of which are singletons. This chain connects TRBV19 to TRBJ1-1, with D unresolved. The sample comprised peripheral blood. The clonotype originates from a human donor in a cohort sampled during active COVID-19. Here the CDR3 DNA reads TGTGCCAGTAGTCCCCGGTGGCAACAGATGAACACTGAAGCTTTCTTT. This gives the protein CASSPRWQQMNTEAFF.